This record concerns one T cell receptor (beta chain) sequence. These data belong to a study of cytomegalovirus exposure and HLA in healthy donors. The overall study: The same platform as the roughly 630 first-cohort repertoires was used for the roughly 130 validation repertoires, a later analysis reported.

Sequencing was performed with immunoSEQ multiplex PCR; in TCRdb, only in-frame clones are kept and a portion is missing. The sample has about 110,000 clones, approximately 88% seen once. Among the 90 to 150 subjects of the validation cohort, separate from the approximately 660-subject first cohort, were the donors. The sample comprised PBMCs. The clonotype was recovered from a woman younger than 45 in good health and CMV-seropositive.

CDR3 bases: TGCGCCAGCAGCCCAGGGCACCACACAGATACGCAGTATTTT. Amino acid sequence: CASSPGHHTDTQYF. V and J are TRBV5-1 and TRBJ2-3; D is possibly TRBD1 (5 bases). The CDR3 totals 14 residues. CDR1 and CDR2 from the germline V gene are SGHRS and YFSETQ. With 4 bases removed from V and 2 bases from J, the gap between germline ends came to 11 bases.